This T cell receptor beta chain was obtained from a study of T cell responses to AZD1222 COVID-19 vaccine. This clone was detected once. Its antigen is not identified. CDR1 is KGHSH and CDR2 is LQKENI in the germline V gene. V was trimmed by 1 base and J by 5 bases, leaving 6 bases between them. CDR3 length: 12 amino acids. TCRdb keeps only in-frame clones here, not all; method: immunoSEQ multiplex PCR. The data hold 250,000 to 300,000 clones, with almost 95% observed a single time. Findings of the study overall: Regions 160-218 and 743-854 dominated among vaccine-associated CD4 TCRs spanning spike. A reported finding is that nearly half of spike-specific TCRs target unmutated variant regions.

The TCR was taken from an adult who received the AZD1222 COVID-19 vaccine. This sequence joins TRBV18 and TRBJ2-7; D gene ambiguous. The source material was peripheral blood, sampled 28 days after the second AZD1222 dose. CDR3 residues: CASSPRADEQYF. The CDR3 DNA is TGTGCCAGCTCACCACGGGCTGACGAGCAGTACTTC.